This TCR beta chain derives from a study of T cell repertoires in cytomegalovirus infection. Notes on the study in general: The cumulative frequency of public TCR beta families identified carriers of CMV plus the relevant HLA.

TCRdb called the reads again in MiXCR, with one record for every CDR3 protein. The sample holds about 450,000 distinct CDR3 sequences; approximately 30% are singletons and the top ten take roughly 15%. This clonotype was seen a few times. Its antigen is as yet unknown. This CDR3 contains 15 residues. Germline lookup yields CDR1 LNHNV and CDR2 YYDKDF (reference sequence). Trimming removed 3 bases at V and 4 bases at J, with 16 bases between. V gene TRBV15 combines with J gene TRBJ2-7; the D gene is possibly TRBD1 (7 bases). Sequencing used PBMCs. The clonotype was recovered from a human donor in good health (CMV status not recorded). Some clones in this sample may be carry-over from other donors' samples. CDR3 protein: CATSRETGRSYEQYF. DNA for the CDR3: TGTGCCACCAGCAGGGAGACAGGGAGGTCATACGAGCAGTACTTC.